This T cell receptor beta chain was identified during a study of T cell responses to AZD1222 COVID-19 vaccine. General observations from the study: Nearly half of unique spike-specific TCRs reportedly avoided B.1.351 and B.1.1.7 mutated regions. With two AZD1222 doses given, Spike-specific TCR breadth and depth both rose. There were mostly white British donors and more females than males, and clonal diversity was possibly underestimated. At baseline, just a handful of AZD1222 recipients tested seropositive.

The table came from immunoSEQ multiplex PCR; TCRdb's copy has only in-frame clones and leaves some out. The sample includes more than 140,000 clones, around nine tenths of them seen just once. Comment on this clone: Its antigen remains unidentified.

V was cut by 0 bases and J by 0 bases, with 9 bases left in between. This CDR3 has 16 amino acids. Germline CDR1 SEHNR, CDR2 FQNEAQ (reference sequence). The material was peripheral blood, obtained on day 0 of AZD1222 vaccination. The TCR comes from an adult in good health. The chain links TRBV7-9 to TRBJ1-3, with D unresolved. This CDR3 reads CASSLAQETSGNTIYF. CDR3 bases: TGTGCCAGCAGCTTAGCGCAGGAGACCTCTGGAAACACCATATATTTT.